This T cell receptor (beta chain) was profiled in a study of response to subunit inactivated influenza vaccine. General study results and limits: With each seasonal influenza vaccination, the authors suggested, few new T cells are recruited.

TCRdb re-called the RT-PCR reads through MiXCR, storing one row per CDR3 protein. Counted here are 600,000 to 700,000 distinct CDR3 sequences, about 14% occurring once; the ten biggest clones make up 7.5% to 8%. Comments on this clonotype: Antigen specificity is unknown.

This receptor was identified in a man aged 50 to 60 who received an inactivated influenza vaccine. The material sequenced was PBMCs from blood, taken 14 to 15 days before vaccination.

CDR3 sequence (DNA): TGTGCCAGCACCATGTGGGCTCGGGATGAGCAGTTCTTC. The encoded protein is CASTMWARDEQFF. This chain uses TRBV2 with TRBJ2-1; D is unresolved. Between the trimmed V and J ends, which lost 7 bases and 8 bases, there was a span of 15 bases. Looked up from germline, CDR1 is SNHLY and CDR2 is FYNNEI. This CDR3 has 13 amino acids.